A single sample gave rise to the 27 T cell receptor beta chains below, sequenced in a study of tumor-infiltrating lymphocytes in primary liver carcinoma. Priming with a constant-region primer yielded TCR beta cDNA from about 510 ng total RNA. A slightly modified ARM-PCR protocol with three nested multiplex PCR rounds produced these TCR beta libraries. Rounds one and two of PCR, each of approximately 11 cycles, were primed with TRBV1-TRBV30 forward primers and a C-beta reverse primer. In TCRdb, the multiplex PCR reads were re-called with MiXCR into one record per CDR3 protein. The sample has around 35,000 distinct CDR3 sequences, approximately 71% seen once; the top ten hold more than 35%. The source material, about 20-30 mg of unsorted bulk tissue, was used to co-extract RNA and DNA. The material sequenced was tumor-adjacent normal liver tissue. The receptors shown here come from a man aged 40-50 years with primary liver carcinoma and hepatitis B virus infection.

This clonotype counts as medium-sized (0.01 to 0.1%). This chain uses TRBV4-2 with TRBJ2-6, with D possibly matching TRBD1 (6 bases). Germline-derived CDR1 and CDR2 are LGHNA and YNFKEQ. The CDR3 has 15 residues. V lost 4 bases to trimming and J lost 4 bases, with 11 bases between them. The CDR3 spells CASSRQGSGANVLTF. CDR3 nucleotides: TGTGCCAGCAGCCGTCAGGGGTCCGGGGCCAACGTCCTGACTTTC.

A remark on this clonotype: It is likely a read error, because the conserved phenylalanine at the end of the CDR3 is missing. The gene calls are TRBV5-1 and TRBJ2-7, with D possibly being TRBD1 (5 bases). Germline V gene lookup returns CDR1 SGHRS and CDR2 YFSETQ. The length of the CDR3 is 13 residues. The CDR3 coding sequence is TGCGCCAGTAGCTTCGGCAGGGTAGACGAGCAGTACCTC. Protein product: CASSFGRVDEQYL.

As for this clonotype: The conserved final phenylalanine or tryptophan is absent from the CDR3, which likely points to a read error. V is TRBV7-9 and J is TRBJ2-2; D is undetermined. Per germline, CDR1 SEHNR and CDR2 FQNEAQ (reference sequence). The V end was cut by 1 base, the J end by 5 bases, with 14 bases between. This CDR3 spans 16 amino acids. The CDR3 sequence: CASSLVLQAWTGELFY. Here the CDR3 DNA reads TGTGCCAGCAGCTTAGTTCTTCAGGCTTGGACCGGGGAGCTGTTTTAT.

To note about this clonotype: The germline gene is not matched at one end of the junction; a read error may be the cause. The chain recombines TRBV4-3 with TRBJ1-4; a weak D match, TRBD1 (5 bases). Germline CDR1 LGHNA, CDR2 YSLEER. The CDR3 has 16 residues. The CDR3 sequence: CASSQDLRGRSENLFF. CDR3 sequence (DNA): TGCGCCAGCAGCCAAGATCTTAGGGGACGAAGTGAAAACCTGTTTTTT.

This clonotype was picked up one time. A junction end diverges from the germline sequence, so it may reflect a read error. The chain uses TRBV5-5 and TRBJ2-5, with 8 bases lining up with TRBD1. Looked up from germline, CDR1 is SGHKS and CDR2 is YYEKEE (reference sequence). This CDR3 contains 17 residues. In DNA, the CDR3 is TGTACCAGCAGCAAAATCAGGGACAGGTTGTACCAAGAGACCCAGTACTTC. It codes for CTSSKIRDRLYQETQYF.

Points on this clonotype: One end of the junction does not line up with germline, which may come from a read error. The chain joins TRBV5-5 to TRBJ2-6, with D tentatively TRBD1 or TRBD2 (5 bases each). CDR3 length equals 15 residues. Looked up from germline, CDR1 is SGHKS and CDR2 is YYEKEE (reference sequence). The CDR3 loop reads CASIWSATGGNVLTF. Here the CDR3 DNA reads TGTGCCAGCATCTGGTCAGCCACTGGGGGCAACGTCCTGACTTTC.

A word on this clonotype: The junction differs from germline at one of its ends, possibly a read error. J is TRBJ2-3 and V is TRBV6-2 or TRBV6-3; no clear D gene. Germline V gene lookup returns CDR1 MNHEY and CDR2 SVGEGT. The CDR3 is made up of 15 amino acids. The CDR3 protein is CASSRSTDSTDTQYF. DNA of the CDR3: TGTGCTAGCAGCCGATCCACGGACAGCACAGATACGCAGTATTTT.

The chain links TRBV14 to TRBJ2-7; D gene unclear. Germline CDR1 is SGHDN and CDR2 is FVKESK. The CDR3 runs 12 residues. Trimming cost V 4 bases and J 13 bases, with 17 bases left between them. CDR3 protein: CASSRFMGSHYV. In DNA, the CDR3 is TGTGCCAGCAGCCGCTTTATGGGTTCGCACTACGTC.

This chain joins TRBV5-4 and TRBJ1-1; D might be TRBD1 (6 bases). This CDR3 comprises 14 residues. Germline V CDR1 and CDR2: SGHNT, YYREEE (reference sequence). CDR3 sequence (DNA): TGTGGCAGTAGCTTGAAAGGGGGGACCACTGAAGCTTTCTTT. The encoded protein is CGSSLKGGTTEAFF.

For this clonotype: At one end, the junction sequence differs from germline, possibly due to a read error. The chain employs TRBV6-5 and TRBJ2-2; D gene uncertain. This CDR3 has 15 amino acids. Germline values: CDR1 MNHEY, CDR2 SVGAGI. The DNA for the CDR3 is TGTGCCAGCAGTTATCAGGATAGGGTCACCAGGGAGCTGTTTTTT. This gives the protein CASSYQDRVTRELFF.

The genes are TRBV10-3 and TRBJ2-7, with 9 positions matching TRBD2. This CDR3 is built from 15 residues. V lost 6 bases, J lost 4 bases, and 10 bases stayed unmatched. Germline V lookup: CDR1 ENHRY, CDR2 SYGVKD. The chain's CDR3 is CAISYRTSDSYEQYF. Written as DNA, the CDR3 is TGTGCCATCAGCTACAGGACTAGCGACTCATACGAGCAGTACTTC.

V and J are TRBV29-1 and TRBJ2-1; the D gene is possibly TRBD2 (5 bases). CDR1 and CDR2 from the germline V gene are SQVTM and ANQGSEA. The CDR3 length is 15 residues. V was trimmed by 2 bases and J by 5 bases, leaving 16 bases between them. CDR3 in amino acids: CSVEPPLEVHNEQFF. The CDR3, as DNA: TGCAGCGTTGAACCTCCGCTGGAGGTCCACAATGAGCAGTTCTTC.

This sequence joins TRBV10-2 and TRBJ1-1, with D hard to call. Germline V CDR1 and CDR2: WSHSY, SAAADI. This CDR3 comprises 12 residues. The CDR3 region has the DNA TGCGGCAGTAAAGTAGAAAACACTGAAGCTTTCTTT. Amino acid sequence: CGSKVENTEAFF.

This clonotype was found once. The junction departs from the called germline gene at one end, perhaps through a read error. The chain carries TRBV5-8 and TRBJ2-2, with unresolved D. This CDR3 comprises 14 residues. The germline CDR1 and CDR2 sequences are SGHTS and YDEGEE. CDR3 sequence: CANSSAPNTGELFF. The CDR3 DNA sequence: TGTGCCAACAGCTCAGCCCCTAACACCGGGGAGCTGTTTTTT.

A word on this clonotype: At one end, the junction sequence differs from germline, possibly due to a read error. V gene TRBV10-3 combines with J gene TRBJ2-7, with 7 nucleotides matching TRBD1. There are 13 residues in the CDR3. Germline V gives CDR1 ENHRY, CDR2 SYGVKD. CDR3 in amino acids: CVITVTGLDEQYF. The CDR3 coding sequence is TGTGTCATCACCGTGACAGGGTTGGACGAGCAGTACTTC.

On this clonotype: Relative to the germline gene, one junction end is altered; a read error may explain this. The chain has TRBV4-3 and TRBJ2-5, with TRBD2 matching 7 bases. Germline V gene data show CDR1 as LGHNA and CDR2 as YSLEER. This CDR3 contains 15 residues. CDR3 sequence reads: CASTQHLAEEETQYF. Written as DNA, the CDR3 is TGCGCCAGCACCCAACATCTAGCGGAGGAAGAGACCCAGTACTTC.

A note on this clonotype: At one end, the junction sequence differs from germline, possibly due to a read error. This sequence joins TRBV7-9 and TRBJ1-2, with 7 bases aligning to TRBD1. In germline, CDR1 is SEHNR, CDR2 FQNEAQ (reference sequence). The CDR3 length is 14 residues. The CDR3 DNA reads as TGTGCCAGCAGATGGTGCAGGGGGTTTCATGGCTACACCTTT. It codes for CASRWCRGFHGYTF.

Details on this clonotype: A read error may produce the germline difference seen at one junction end. The chain has TRBV6-1 and TRBJ2-5, with D perhaps matching TRBD2 (6 bases). This CDR3 has 13 amino acids. The germline V gene encodes CDR1 MNHNS and CDR2 SASEGT. As DNA, the CDR3 is TGTGCCAGCAGATCGCAGGGAGGAGAGACTCAGTACTTC. Its protein product is CASRSQGGETQYF.

As regards this clonotype: This may come from a read error, since a much larger clone is one base off. V usage is TRBV29-1 and J usage is TRBJ2-7, with no clear D. The CDR3 totals 12 residues. Germline CDR1 SQVTM, CDR2 ANQGSEA. The CDR3 sequence is CGVRGTHYEQYF. Here the CDR3 DNA reads TGCGGCGTCCGAGGAACACACTACGAGCAGTACTTC.

J is TRBJ2-6 and V is TRBV12-3 or TRBV12-4, with D possibly being TRBD2 (5 bases). This CDR3 contains 15 residues. V lost 5 bases and J lost 1, with 9 bases in between. In DNA form, the CDR3 reads TGTGCCAGCAGTCTCAGACTATCTGGGGCCAACGTCCTGACTTTC. Translated: CASSLRLSGANVLTF.

This clonotype rates as medium-sized. The chain has TRBV10-3 and TRBJ1-2, with a weak D call TRBD1 (5 bases). The CDR3 has 15 residues. Looked up from germline, CDR1 is ENHRY and CDR2 is SYGVKD. With 0 bases removed from V and 5 bases from J, the gap between germline ends came to 13 bases. Written as DNA, the CDR3 is TGTGCCATCAGTGAGTCGGGGGAGATTTCTTATGGCTACACCTTC. This gives the protein CAISESGEISYGYTF.

CDR3 sequence reads: CASVMGSGADTQYF. The CDR3 coding sequence is TGTGCCAGCGTGATGGGCAGTGGGGCAGATACGCAGTATTTT. The chain is built from TRBV6-1 and TRBJ2-3, with no clear D. CDR1 MNHNS and CDR2 SASEGT come from the germline V gene. The ends were cut back, 8 bases at V and 4 bases at J, with 16 bases in the middle. The CDR3 sequence is 14 residues long.

As concerns this clonotype: The conserved final phenylalanine or tryptophan is absent from the CDR3, which likely points to a read error. The DNA for the CDR3 is TGTGCCATCAGTGGGGAGATAAACACTGGGGAGCTGTTTCTT. This sequence encodes CAISGEINTGELFL. This chain uses TRBV10-3 with TRBJ2-2; D is possibly TRBD2 (5 bases). This CDR3 has 14 residues. The germline gives CDR1 ENHRY, CDR2 SYGVKD.

With regard to this clonotype: It is likely a read error, because the conserved phenylalanine at the end of the CDR3 is missing. V is TRBV11-3 and J is TRBJ1-1; D is perhaps TRBD1 (6 bases). The germline CDR1 and CDR2 sequences are SGHNT and YENEEA. The CDR3 has 15 amino acids. CDR3 in amino acids: CASSRGGSGATEAFL. The CDR3 coding sequence is TGTGCCAGCAGCCGCGGGGGGTCAGGGGCCACTGAGGCTTTCTTA.

Note on this clonotype: A read error may account for a junction end that differs from germline. The rearrangement joins TRBV29-1 to TRBJ2-7; possible D gene TRBD2, 5 bases. The CDR3 runs to 14 residues. Germline V CDR1 and CDR2: SQVTM, ANQGSEA. CDR3 nucleotide sequence: TGTAGCGTTGCCCCCCGGGCCCCCACCTGCGAGCAGTACTTC. Its translation: CSVAPRAPTCEQYF.

Details on this clonotype: An end of the junction differs from the germline gene, which may be a read error. V usage is TRBV5-5 and J usage is TRBJ1-1; D is undetermined. Germline V gene data show CDR1 as SGHKS and CDR2 as YYEKEE (reference sequence). This CDR3 region has 15 residues. The CDR3 DNA sequence: TGTGTCAGCAGCCATGAAGGTGAGCGGTACACTGAAGCTTCCTTT. Translating gives CVSSHEGERYTEASF.

About this clonotype itself: Here the CDR3 omits its conserved ending phenylalanine or tryptophan, so a read error is the likely source. The V and J genes are TRBV29-1 and TRBJ1-5; D is possibly TRBD1 (6 bases). TRBJ2-3 matches the DNA end more closely, so the J call is doubtful. The germline CDR1 and CDR2 sequences are SQVTM and ANQGSEA. The CDR3 covers 11 residues. Written as DNA, the CDR3 is TGCAGCGTTGAAGGTCAGGGGCCCCAGTATCTT. Its translation is CSVEGQGPQYL.